This entry features one T cell receptor (beta chain) sequence. Its antigen is not identified. Survey level was the resolution at which the v3.0 immunoSEQ assay ran. Clones were read by immunoSEQ multiplex PCR, and TCRdb kept only the in-frame ones, dropping some. The profile shows about 20,000 clones, roughly 88% of them singletons. This sample is drawn from a study of long-term antiretroviral therapy in people with HIV. Regarding the study as a whole: Controls showed broader CDR3 length ranges than did the HIV repertoires. Collection spanned 2004 to 2017; ART regimens may be less effective than current ones.

CDR3 size: 13 residues. V was pared by 5 bases and J by 4 bases, with 11 bases between. Germline V gene sequence: CDR1 MNHNY, CDR2 SVGAGI (reference sequence). United States facilities provided treatment to all participants with HIV. This TCR derives from a woman aged 40 to 50 with HIV. The gene calls are TRBV6-6 and TRBJ2-5; unclear D gene. The specimen comprised unsorted PBMCs, sampled 1.2 years after starting antiretroviral therapy. In DNA, the CDR3 is TGTGCCAGCAGTCTCACCTATTTAGAGACCCAGTACTTC. Its translation: CASSLTYLETQYF.